A single TCR beta chain is shown here with its context. This clonotype has ten or more counts. Its antigen is currently not known. The record has no base qualities; no much larger clone is one base away. What this sample's time point label stands for: newly diagnosed GD, antithyroid drugs for less than 3 months. For both TCR sequencing and RNA sequencing, RNA was extracted from PBMCs in TRIzol. Graves' disease was diagnosed according to American Thyroid Association guidelines. Recruitment of patients was carried out at an endocrinology department in Xi'an, China. From each patient, around 9.3 milliliters of peripheral blood was collected into an EDTA anticoagulant tube. Ficoll Paque Plus density gradient separation was used to isolate PBMCs, and no additional T cell sorting was done. RNA quality was checked with an Agilent 2100 Bioanalyzer and agarose gel, and concentration with a NanoDrop 2000. This record comes from a study of regulatory T cells in long-lasting Graves disease (dated by TCRdb to about 2021). Looking at the study overall: Patients with newly diagnosed Graves' disease had been on antithyroid drugs for under 3 months. Patients with persistent Graves' disease were compared with patients with newly diagnosed Graves' disease using TCR sequencing and RNA sequencing of peripheral blood. The study took place in China and was registered as a clinical trial. A total of roughly 33 samples underwent TCR sequencing: some 13 from persistent and roughly 20 from newly diagnosed Graves' disease patients.

The junction shows trimming of 0 bases on V and 2 bases on J, and the gene matches do not reach 8 bases of it. Taken from cysteine to phenylalanine, the CDR3 has 16 residues. Only CDR3 DNA is held: 48 bases, read in frame from base 1. From the germline V gene (reference sequence), CDR1 is DFQATT and CDR2 is SNEGSKA. The study at large found these results: Persistent patients shared more public clonotypes among themselves (around 2,700) than newly diagnosed patients did (about 970). Because the primary lesion, thyroid tissue, could not be accessed, the study looked at peripheral blood alone. Preferential use of TRBV28, TRBJ1-2 and TRBJ2-5 was observed in persistent disease, whereas TRBV20-1 and TRBJ2-1 were favored in newly diagnosed disease. Only the TCR beta chain was sequenced and analyzed. Compared with newly diagnosed patients, persistent Graves' disease patients had lower TCR Shannon entropy and fewer highly expanded clones, which suggests clonal expansion. The authors noted that the small sample size was a limitation that may lower accuracy.

Libraries were prepared through multiplex PCR. Instrument on record: Illumina HiSeq 4000. TCR beta libraries were built with iRepertoire HTBI primers and Arm-PCR amplification of CDR3 regions. Before sequencing, the PCR products went through gel purification. The authors processed their data as follows. A total of roughly 65 TRBV and 14 TRBJ segments were identified across samples and were used for gene usage analysis of CDR3 amino acid clonotypes. COPE and FqMerger were used to merge the filtered high-quality paired reads into contigs. Contigs were aligned with BLAST to IMGT TRBV, TRBD and TRBJ reference genes, and CDR3 was defined per IMGT. Any clonotype with a frequency above 0.1% was classified as a highly expanded clone. Shannon entropy served as the measure of repertoire diversity, while the Gini coefficient captured V-J evenness. A clonotype found in more than one individual was treated as public. TCRdb took the public reads, trimmed them with fastp at Q25, ran MiXCR for clone calling and kept in-frame beta chains. Each CDR3 protein appears once, grouped with its most common genes and DNA. These V and J calls rely on TCRdb rather than the paper's analysis. Here the sample has over 300,000 distinct CDR3 sequences; around 16% occur a single time. 20% to 25% of the sample is taken by the ten largest.

The clonotype was recovered from a female donor with Graves disease. The V gene is TRBV20-1 and the J gene is TRBJ2-5, with 8 middle bases fitting TRBD2. This material consisted of peripheral blood mononuclear cells (PBMCs), taken at new diagnosis, from a patient treated with antithyroid drugs. The nucleotide sequence reads TGCAGTGCTAGAGATAGGCTAGCGGGCTCTCAAGAGACCCAGTACTTC. Its translation reads: CSARDRLAGSQETQYF.